Listed below are T cell receptor beta chains from one sample, sequenced in a study of blood T cell repertoires in COVID-19. This table comes from immunoSEQ multiplex PCR, and its TCRdb copy is limited to in-frame clones, with some not included. Found here are a few hundred thousand clones, about 81% of them singletons; the top ten hold over 4%. The sequenced sample consisted of PBMCs or T cells enriched from blood (not recorded which). These receptors originate from a man between 25 and 39 years old with acute COVID-19. Each CDR3 is given with its conserved first and last residue. Fields, in order: V gene, D gene, clone size, J gene, CDR3 protein, CDR3 DNA. D genes are given only for firm matches. Size values are once, few and many counts, or a class for expanded clones, and some rows have none.

v_call: TRBV9; d_call: .; clone_size: once; j_call: TRBJ2-1; cdr3_aa: CASSLRPGNEQFF; cdr3_nt: TGTGCCAGCAGCCTCCGGCCAGGGAATGAGCAGTTCTTC
v_call: TRBV5-8; d_call: TRBD2; clone_size: .; j_call: TRBJ2-5; cdr3_aa: CASSSLAGLAETQYF; cdr3_nt: TGTGCCAGCAGCTCCCTAGCGGGGCTCGCCGAGACCCAGTACTTC
v_call: TRBV27; d_call: TRBD1; clone_size: .; j_call: TRBJ2-6; cdr3_aa: CASSLRTGSMAGANVLTF; cdr3_nt: TGTGCCAGCAGTTTAAGGACAGGGTCGATGGCGGGGGCCAACGTCCTGACTTTC
v_call: TRBV28; d_call: .; clone_size: .; j_call: TRBJ2-5; cdr3_aa: CASRQIRPGQETQYF; cdr3_nt: TGTGCCAGCAGACAGATCAGACCAGGCCAAGAGACCCAGTACTTC
v_call: TRBV3-1/TRBV3-2; d_call: .; clone_size: once; j_call: TRBJ1-2; cdr3_aa: CASSLFFQTNYGYTF; cdr3_nt: TGTGCCAGCAGCCTCTTCTTCCAGACTAACTATGGCTACACCTTC
v_call: TRBV15; d_call: TRBD1; clone_size: .; j_call: TRBJ2-5; cdr3_aa: CATSKRDRDSETQYF; cdr3_nt: TGTGCCACCAGCAAGAGGGACAGGGATTCGGAGACCCAGTACTTC
v_call: TRBV30; d_call: TRBD1; clone_size: .; j_call: TRBJ2-2; cdr3_aa: CAWSPRDRGNTGELFF; cdr3_nt: TGTGCCTGGAGCCCCCGGGACAGGGGGAACACCGGGGAGCTGTTTTTT
v_call: TRBV7-2; d_call: .; clone_size: .; j_call: TRBJ1-2; cdr3_aa: CASSLAGGLDYGYTF; cdr3_nt: TGTGCCAGCAGCTTAGCCGGGGGGCTCGACTATGGCTACACCTTC
v_call: TRBV12-2; d_call: .; clone_size: .; j_call: TRBJ2-1; cdr3_aa: CASRLRDRGAYNEQFF; cdr3_nt: TGTGCAAGTCGCTTAAGGGACAGGGGAGCCTACAATGAGCAGTTCTTC
v_call: TRBV6-5; d_call: TRBD1; clone_size: .; j_call: TRBJ1-6; cdr3_aa: CASRRPTGRNSPLHF; cdr3_nt: TGTGCCAGCAGACGCCCGACAGGGCGTAATTCACCCCTCCACTTT
v_call: TRBV6-5; d_call: TRBD1; clone_size: few; j_call: TRBJ1-2; cdr3_aa: CASRLPGTGGSGYTF; cdr3_nt: TGTGCCAGCAGACTCCCCGGGACAGGGGGCTCTGGCTACACCTTC
v_call: TRBV6-5; d_call: TRBD1; clone_size: .; j_call: TRBJ1-2; cdr3_aa: CASKKGASGYGYTF; cdr3_nt: TGTGCCAGCAAAAAGGGGGCCTCAGGATATGGCTACACCTTC
v_call: TRBV12-3/TRBV12-4; d_call: TRBD1; clone_size: .; j_call: TRBJ1-1; cdr3_aa: CASSPGQTEAFF; cdr3_nt: TGTGCCAGCAGCCCGGGACAGACTGAAGCTTTCTTT
v_call: TRBV29-1; d_call: TRBD1; clone_size: .; j_call: TRBJ2-4; cdr3_aa: CSMRQGFAKNIQYF; cdr3_nt: TGCAGCATGAGACAGGGGTTTGCCAAAAACATTCAGTACTTC
v_call: TRBV24-1; d_call: .; clone_size: .; j_call: TRBJ2-3; cdr3_aa: CATSLAGTDTQYF; cdr3_nt: TGTGCCACCAGCCTGGCCGGCACAGATACGCAGTATTTT
v_call: TRBV5-1; d_call: .; clone_size: .; j_call: TRBJ2-6; cdr3_aa: CASSLAGSVGANVLTF; cdr3_nt: TGCGCCAGCAGCTTGGCGGGGAGCGTGGGGGCCAACGTCCTGACTTTC
v_call: TRBV18; d_call: TRBD1; clone_size: .; j_call: TRBJ1-1; cdr3_aa: CASSPDRGGTEAFF; cdr3_nt: TGTGCCAGCTCACCGGACAGGGGAGGGACTGAAGCTTTCTTT
v_call: TRBV3-1/TRBV3-2; d_call: .; clone_size: .; j_call: TRBJ1-6; cdr3_aa: CASSRVPGLDNSPLHF; cdr3_nt: TGTGCCAGCAGCCGGGTACCTGGACTGGATAATTCACCCCTCCACTTT
v_call: TRBV7-9; d_call: .; clone_size: few; j_call: TRBJ1-2; cdr3_aa: CASTLHEDGYTF; cdr3_nt: TGTGCCAGCACCCTGCATGAGGATGGCTACACCTTC
v_call: TRBV5-4; d_call: TRBD1; clone_size: .; j_call: TRBJ2-5; cdr3_aa: CASSDRDRAETQYF; cdr3_nt: TGTGCCAGCAGCGACCGGGACAGGGCGGAGACCCAGTACTTC
v_call: TRBV6-5; d_call: .; clone_size: .; j_call: TRBJ1-3; cdr3_aa: CASRLTFTSGNTIYF; cdr3_nt: TGTGCCAGCAGACTGACATTTACCTCTGGAAACACCATATATTTT
v_call: TRBV5-1; d_call: TRBD1; clone_size: .; j_call: TRBJ2-5; cdr3_aa: CASSRTGGGETQYF; cdr3_nt: TGCGCCAGCAGCCGGACAGGGGGTGGAGAGACCCAGTACTTC
v_call: TRBV6-1; d_call: TRBD2; clone_size: .; j_call: TRBJ2-5; cdr3_aa: CASSELAGGPQETQYF; cdr3_nt: TGTGCCAGCAGTGAGCTAGCGGGGGGTCCCCAAGAGACCCAGTACTTC
v_call: TRBV10-1; d_call: .; clone_size: .; j_call: TRBJ1-2; cdr3_aa: CASSEDVRGNGYTF; cdr3_nt: TGCGCCAGCAGTGAGGACGTCAGGGGAAATGGCTACACCTTC
v_call: TRBV9; d_call: .; clone_size: .; j_call: TRBJ2-5; cdr3_aa: CASSWSGQETQYF; cdr3_nt: TGTGCCAGCAGCTGGTCAGGACAAGAGACCCAGTACTTC
v_call: TRBV30; d_call: TRBD1; clone_size: .; j_call: TRBJ1-2; cdr3_aa: CAWTSDRLDYGYTF; cdr3_nt: TGTGCCTGGACGTCGGACAGGTTGGACTATGGCTACACCTTC